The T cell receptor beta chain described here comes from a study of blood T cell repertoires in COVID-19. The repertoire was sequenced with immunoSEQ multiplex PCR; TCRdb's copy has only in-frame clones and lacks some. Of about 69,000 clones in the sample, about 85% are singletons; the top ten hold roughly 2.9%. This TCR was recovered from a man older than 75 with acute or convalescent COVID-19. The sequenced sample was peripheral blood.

The CDR3 DNA reads TGTGCCAGCAGCGCAGTGGTTGAGACCCAGTACTTC. It codes for CASSAVVETQYF. The chain carries TRBV12-3 or TRBV12-4 and TRBJ2-5, with D unclear. The V end was cut by 6 bases, the J end by 5 bases, with 10 bases between. The CDR3 spans 12 residues.